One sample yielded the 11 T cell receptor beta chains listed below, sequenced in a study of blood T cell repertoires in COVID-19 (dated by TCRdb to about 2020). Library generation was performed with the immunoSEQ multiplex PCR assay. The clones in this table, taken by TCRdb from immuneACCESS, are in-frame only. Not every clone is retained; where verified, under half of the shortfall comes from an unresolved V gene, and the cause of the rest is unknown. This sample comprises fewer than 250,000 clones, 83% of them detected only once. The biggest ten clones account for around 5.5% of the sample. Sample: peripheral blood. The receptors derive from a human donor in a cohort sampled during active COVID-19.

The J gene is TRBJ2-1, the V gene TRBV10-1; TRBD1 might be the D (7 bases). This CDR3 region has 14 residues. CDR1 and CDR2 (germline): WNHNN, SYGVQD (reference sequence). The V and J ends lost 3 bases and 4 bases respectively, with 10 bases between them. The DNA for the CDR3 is TGCGCCAGCAGTGATGCGGGACAGTACAATGAGCAGTTCTTC. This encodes CASSDAGQYNEQFF.

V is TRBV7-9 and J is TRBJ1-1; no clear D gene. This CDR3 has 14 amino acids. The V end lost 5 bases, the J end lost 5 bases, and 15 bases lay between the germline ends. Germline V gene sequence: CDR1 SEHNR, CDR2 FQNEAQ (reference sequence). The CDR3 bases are TGTGCCAGCAGCAGACTCGGGGTGAGGACTGAAGCTTTCTTT. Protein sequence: CASSRLGVRTEAFF.

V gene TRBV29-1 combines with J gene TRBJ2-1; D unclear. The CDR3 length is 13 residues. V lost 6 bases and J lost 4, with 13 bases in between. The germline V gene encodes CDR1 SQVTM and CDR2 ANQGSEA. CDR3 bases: TGCAGCGTCTCGCGGCGCAAGTACAATGAGCAGTTCTTC. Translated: CSVSRRKYNEQFF.

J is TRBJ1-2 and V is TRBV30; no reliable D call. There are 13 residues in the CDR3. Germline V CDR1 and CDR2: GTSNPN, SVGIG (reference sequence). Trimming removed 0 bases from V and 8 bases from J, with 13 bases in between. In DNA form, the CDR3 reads TGTGCCTGGAGTGTCGAGGGCCGGGAGGGCTACACCTTC. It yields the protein CAWSVEGREGYTF.

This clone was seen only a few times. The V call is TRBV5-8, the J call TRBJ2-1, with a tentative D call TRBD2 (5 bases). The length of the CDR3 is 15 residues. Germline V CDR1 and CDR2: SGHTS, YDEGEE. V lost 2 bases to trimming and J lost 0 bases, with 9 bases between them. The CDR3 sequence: CASSFEGSSYNEQFF. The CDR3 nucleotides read TGTGCCAGCAGCTTTGAAGGGAGCTCCTACAATGAGCAGTTCTTC.

The CDR3 DNA reads TGTGCCAGCAGCCCGACAGGGTTAATGGACATTCAGTACTTC. It specifies CASSPTGLMDIQYF. The rearrangement uses TRBV7-9 and TRBJ2-4, with 7 positions matching TRBD1. The V segment lost 5 bases and the J segment 8 bases; nucleotides outside the gene matches: 9. Germline CDR1 is SEHNR and CDR2 is FQNEAQ (reference sequence). This CDR3 spans 14 amino acids.

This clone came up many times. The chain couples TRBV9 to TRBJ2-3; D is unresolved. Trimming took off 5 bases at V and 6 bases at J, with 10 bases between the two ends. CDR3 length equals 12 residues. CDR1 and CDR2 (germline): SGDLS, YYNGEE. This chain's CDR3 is CASSGKADTQYF. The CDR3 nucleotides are TGTGCCAGCAGTGGTAAAGCGGATACGCAGTATTTT.

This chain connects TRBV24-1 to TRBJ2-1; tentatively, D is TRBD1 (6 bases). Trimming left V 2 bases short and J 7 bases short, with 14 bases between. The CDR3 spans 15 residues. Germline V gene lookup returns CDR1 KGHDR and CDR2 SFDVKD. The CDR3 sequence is CATSDSTGTRNEQFF. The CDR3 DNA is TGTGCCACCAGTGATTCTACCGGGACACGGAATGAGCAGTTCTTC.

CDR3 loop: CASRPTGANVLTF. The DNA of the CDR3 is TGTGCCAGCCGACCGACAGGGGCCAACGTCCTGACTTTC. The rearrangement uses TRBV12-3 or TRBV12-4 and TRBJ2-6; D ambiguous. Trimming shortened V by 8 bases and J by 4 bases, and 9 bases separated the two germline ends. The CDR3 sequence is 13 residues long.

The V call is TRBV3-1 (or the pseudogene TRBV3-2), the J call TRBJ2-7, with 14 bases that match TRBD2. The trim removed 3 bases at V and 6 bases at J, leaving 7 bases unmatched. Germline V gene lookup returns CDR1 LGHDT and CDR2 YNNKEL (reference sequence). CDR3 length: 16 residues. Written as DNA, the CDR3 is TGTGCCAGCAGCCAGGCAGGGACTAGCGGGAGTGGCGAGCAGTACTTC. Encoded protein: CASSQAGTSGSGEQYF.

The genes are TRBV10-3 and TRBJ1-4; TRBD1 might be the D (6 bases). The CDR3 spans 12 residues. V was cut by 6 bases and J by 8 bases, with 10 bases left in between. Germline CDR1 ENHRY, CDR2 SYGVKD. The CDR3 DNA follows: TGTGCCATCAGGGACAGTGGGGAAAAACTGTTTTTT. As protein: CAIRDSGEKLFF.